These 28 T cell receptor beta chains were sequenced from one sample in a study of Ad26.COV2.S vaccination and SARS-CoV-2 variants (TCRdb year 2021). Taken with the paper, the label for treatment or condition translates to: about 20 received Ad26.COV2.S at low or high dose, single or two shots; about 5 received placebo; per-sample allocation not given. For vaccine and placebo recipients, the sequenced repertoires came from samples collected on day 63 after the first injection. The library was built by means of the immunoSEQ multiplex PCR assay. Not all clones reach the TCRdb copy of this immuneACCESS table, which keeps in-frame sequences only. Checked studies attribute under half of the gap to unresolved V genes and leave the rest unexplained. In all, the sample holds 400,000 to 450,000 clones, and around 90% of those were seen once. The ten largest clones take up 10% to 15% of the sample. The sample was peripheral blood, taken in a trial of Ad26.COV2.S vaccine versus placebo. The receptors stem from a person between 18 and 60 years old who received the Ad26.COV2.S COVID-19 vaccine or a placebo.

This chain uses TRBV5-1 with TRBJ2-1; 9 bases align to TRBD1. This CDR3 is built from 17 residues. Germline CDR1 SGHRS, CDR2 YFSETQ. V shed 4 bases, J shed 5 bases, and the junction held 13 bases outside the gene matches. In DNA, the CDR3 is TGCGCCAGCAGCGCCCTCCCCCCGGGACAGGGTGACAATGAGCAGTTCTTC. Its translation: CASSALPPGQGDNEQFF.

The V gene is TRBV28, the J gene TRBJ1-4, with unresolved D. Trimming stripped 3 bases from V and 5 bases from J, with 10 bases between. The CDR3 is 14 residues long. Germline V CDR1 and CDR2: MDHEN, SYDVKM. CDR3 sequence: CASSFSQLNEKLFF. The CDR3 nucleotides read TGTGCCAGCAGTTTTAGTCAGCTCAATGAAAAACTGTTTTTT.

The chain joins TRBV7-9 to TRBJ2-2; tentatively, D is TRBD1 (7 bases). V was cut by 5 bases and J by 7 bases, with 11 bases left in between. The CDR3 consists of 13 residues. CDR1 and CDR2 from the germline V gene are SEHNR and FQNEAQ (reference sequence). CDR3 residues: CASSRGTVGELFF. As DNA, the CDR3 is TGTGCCAGCAGCCGCGGGACAGTCGGGGAGCTGTTTTTT.

The chain couples TRBV4-3 to TRBJ2-7; D gene ambiguous. The germline CDR1 and CDR2 sequences are LGHNA and YSLEER. The CDR3 has 16 amino acids. The V gene lost 0 bases and the J gene lost 0 bases, with 12 bases spanning the gap. CDR3 amino acids: CASSQDVAKSSYEQYF. The CDR3 DNA reads as TGCGCCAGCAGCCAAGATGTTGCGAAGAGCTCCTACGAGCAGTACTTC.

The CDR3 here is CASSDGSYGYTF. CDR3 nucleotides: TGTGCCAGCAGTGATGGGAGCTATGGCTACACCTTC. The J gene is TRBJ1-2, the V gene TRBV6-4, with no clear D. Germline assignment: CDR1 MRHNA and CDR2 SNTAGT. The CDR3 is made up of 12 amino acids. Trimming pared 3 bases from V and 4 bases from J, leaving 6 bases between.

This clone occurred a few times. The rearrangement uses TRBV28 and TRBJ1-3, with 8 bases that match TRBD1. The CDR3 sequence is 15 residues long. Germline CDR1 is MDHEN and CDR2 is SYDVKM. Germline trimming cut 4 bases from V and 3 bases from J; bases unmatched to any gene: 5. The CDR3 protein is CASSSPTGGGNTIYF. The CDR3, as DNA: TGTGCCAGCAGTTCGCCTACAGGGGGTGGAAACACCATATATTTT.

The chain combines TRBV6-1 with TRBJ1-6; 10 nucleotides align to TRBD1. The V segment lost 2 bases and the J segment 6 bases; nucleotides outside the gene matches: 1. Germline CDR1 and CDR2: MNHNS and SASEGT. This CDR3 comprises 15 residues. CDR3 nucleotide sequence: TGTGCCAGCAGTGAATGGACAGGGGGTAATTCACCCCTCCACTTT. The encoded protein is CASSEWTGGNSPLHF.

This chain joins TRBV4-1 and TRBJ2-7; tentative D call: TRBD2 (6 bases). CDR3 length: 14 residues. V dropped 4 bases and J dropped 5 bases, with 15 bases sitting between them. From germline, CDR1 is MGHRA and CDR2 YSYEKL. CDR3 in amino acids: CASSRLLARDEQYF. CDR3 in DNA: TGCGCCAGCAGCCGCCTACTAGCAAGGGACGAGCAGTACTTC.

V and J are TRBV12-3 or TRBV12-4 and TRBJ2-2; no clear D gene. V shed 9 bases and J shed 2 bases, with 7 bases lying between them. The CDR3 length is 12 residues. DNA of the CDR3: TGTGCCAGTAACGCAAACACCGGGGAGCTGTTTTTT. This gives the protein CASNANTGELFF.

The genes are TRBV10-3 and TRBJ2-4, with D perhaps TRBD1 (5 bases). This CDR3 is 16 amino acids long. V was cut by 2 bases and J by 0 bases, with 11 bases left in between. The V gene's germline CDR1 is ENHRY and CDR2 SYGVKD. The CDR3 region is CAISEVPGLAKNIQYF. For the CDR3, the DNA is TGTGCCATCAGTGAGGTTCCAGGGCTAGCCAAAAACATTCAGTACTTC.

The gene calls are TRBV7-9 and TRBJ2-1; TRBD2 matches 9 bases. The CDR3 is 16 residues long. The germline gives CDR1 SEHNR, CDR2 FQNEAQ (reference sequence). V was pared by 5 bases and J by 3 bases, with 8 bases of the junction left unmatched. The DNA for the CDR3 is TGTGCCAGCAGCACCCGACTAGCGGAATTCTACAATGAGCAGTTCTTC. It translates to CASSTRLAEFYNEQFF.

The V and J genes are TRBV3-1 (or the pseudogene TRBV3-2) and TRBJ2-1; no reliable D call. CDR3 length: 12 residues. V dropped 0 bases and J dropped 10 bases, with 7 bases sitting between them. The germline V gene has CDR1 LGHDT and CDR2 YNNKEL (reference sequence). The CDR3 sequence: CASSQEFGEQFF. CDR3 sequence (DNA): TGTGCCAGCAGCCAAGAGTTCGGGGAGCAGTTCTTC.

The chain employs TRBV9 and TRBJ1-3; 8 nucleotides agree with TRBD1. Germline CDR1 is SGDLS and CDR2 is YYNGEE. V lost 4 bases to trimming and J lost 0 bases; unmatched junction nucleotides: 6. The CDR3 totals 16 residues. The CDR3: CASSFGTGFSGNTIYF. The CDR3 DNA is TGTGCCAGCAGCTTTGGGACAGGATTCTCTGGAAACACCATATATTTT.

V is TRBV30 and J is TRBJ2-1; no clear D gene. V lost 3 bases and J lost 8, with 8 bases in between. There are 11 residues in the CDR3. Germline CDR1 and CDR2: GTSNPN and SVGIG (reference sequence). CDR3 DNA sequence: TGTGCCTGGAGCACGTTAGATGAGCAGTTCTTC. Translating it yields CAWSTLDEQFF. Based on the CDR3 plus reference TRBV30 and TRBJ2-1, the full variable domain is SQTIHQWPATLVQPVGSPLSLECTVEGTSNPNLYWYRQAAGRGLQLLFYSVGIGQISSEVPQNLSASRPQDRQFILSSKKLLLSDSGFYLCAWSTLDEQFFGPGTRLTVL.

V usage is TRBV5-4 and J usage is TRBJ1-2; TRBD1 matches 9 bases. This CDR3 region has 15 residues. The germline gives CDR1 SGHNT, CDR2 YYREEE (reference sequence). The trim removed 4 bases at V and 5 bases at J, leaving 9 bases unmatched. CDR3 sequence (DNA): TGTGCCAGCAGCGTGGGACAGGGTGAGGGATATGGCTACACCTTC. Translating gives CASSVGQGEGYGYTF.

The chain combines TRBV3-1 (or the pseudogene TRBV3-2) with TRBJ2-5; unclear D gene. The V gene lost 0 bases and the J gene lost 5 bases, with 4 bases spanning the gap. The CDR3 has 12 amino acids. CDR1 and CDR2 (germline): LGHDT, YNNKEL (reference sequence). The CDR3 nucleotides are TGTGCCAGCAGCCAAGAATGGGAGACCCAGTACTTC. Encoded protein: CASSQEWETQYF.

V and J are TRBV4-3 and TRBJ1-2, with 7 bases that match TRBD1. After removal of 3 bases from V and 6 bases from J, the junction contained 10 bases not matched to a gene. The CDR3 spans 15 residues. Looked up from germline, CDR1 is LGHNA and CDR2 is YSLEER. CDR3 DNA: TGCGCCAGCAGCCAGTACAGGACAGGATATCATGGCTACACCTTC. This encodes CASSQYRTGYHGYTF.

The chain links TRBV5-5 to TRBJ2-7; TRBD1 aligns across 9 bases. This CDR3 has 17 amino acids. The germline CDR1 and CDR2 sequences are SGHKS and YYEKEE (reference sequence). V was clipped by 1 base and J by 3 bases; unmatched bases: 11. CDR3 bases: TGTGCCAGCAGCTTGAACCCACAGGGGGCGGGAGTCTACGAGCAGTACTTC. This encodes CASSLNPQGAGVYEQYF. Together with reference TRBV5-5 and TRBJ2-7, the CDR3 gives the full variable domain: DAGVTQSPTHLIKTRGQQVTLRCSPISGHKSVSWYQQVLGQGPQFIFQYYEKEERGRGNFPDRFSARQFPNYSSELNVNALLLGDSALYLCASSLNPQGAGVYEQYFGPGTRLTVT.

The V and J genes are TRBV18 and TRBJ2-7, with D perhaps TRBD1 (6 bases). CDR1 and CDR2 from the germline V gene are KGHSH and LQKENI. The germline V and J ends were trimmed by 2 bases and 9 bases, with 20 bases remaining between them. The CDR3 length is 15 residues. The CDR3 spells CASSPDRPGVARQYF. In DNA form, the CDR3 reads TGTGCCAGCTCACCAGACAGGCCAGGAGTAGCGCGGCAGTACTTC. The full variable domain, rest sourced from reference TRBV18 and TRBJ2-7, is NAGVMQNPRHLVRRRGQEARLRCSPMKGHSHVYWYRQLPEEGLKFMVYLQKENIIDESGMPKERFSAEFPKEGPSILRIQQVVRGDSAAYFCASSPDRPGVARQYFGPGTRLTVT.

This rearrangement joins TRBV18 to TRBJ1-1, with 10 positions matching TRBD1. The CDR3 runs to 15 residues. Trimming cost V 4 bases and J 2 bases; bases outside gene matches: 4. The germline V gene has CDR1 KGHSH and CDR2 LQKENI. Here the CDR3 DNA reads TGTGCCAGCTCACGGGACAGGGGAAGTAACACTGAAGCTTTCTTT. It specifies CASSRDRGSNTEAFF.

V usage is TRBV27 and J usage is TRBJ1-3; D is unclear. Trimming cost V 2 bases and J 0 bases, with 8 bases left between them. CDR3 length: 15 amino acids. CDR1 is MNHEY and CDR2 is SMNVEV in the germline V gene (reference sequence). CDR3 nucleotide sequence: TGTGCCAGCAGTTTAAAAGGGTTCTCTGGAAACACCATATATTTT. Amino acid sequence: CASSLKGFSGNTIYF.

This chain joins TRBV7-9 and TRBJ2-6, with D possibly being TRBD2 (5 bases). The germline V gene has CDR1 SEHNR and CDR2 FQNEAQ (reference sequence). CDR3 length equals 13 residues. V lost 11 bases and J lost 2, with 10 bases in between. CDR3 residues: CAGKRAGANVLTF. The CDR3 DNA sequence: TGTGCCGGGAAGAGGGCTGGGGCCAACGTCCTGACTTTC.

V is TRBV19 and J is TRBJ1-1; TRBD1 is a possible D gene (5 bases). Germline V gene data show CDR1 as LNHDA and CDR2 as SQIVND (reference sequence). This CDR3 region has 14 residues. V gave up 3 bases and J gave up 1 base, with 9 bases separating them. The CDR3 sequence is CASSMGLRNTEAFF. The CDR3 region has the DNA TGTGCCAGTAGTATGGGACTGAGGAACACTGAAGCTTTCTTT.

The J gene is TRBJ2-5, the V gene TRBV7-3; perhaps D is TRBD1 or TRBD2 (6 bases each). Looked up from germline, CDR1 is SGHTA and CDR2 is FQGTGA. V was clipped by 5 bases and J by 5 bases, with 15 bases between them. The CDR3 spans 14 residues. Here the CDR3 DNA reads TGTGCCAGCAGCGCCTCGGGGGCCGGGGAGACCCAGTACTTC. Translated, it gives CASSASGAGETQYF.

The chain is built from TRBV4-1 and TRBJ1-5; 8 bases are shared with TRBD1. Germline assignment: CDR1 MGHRA and CDR2 YSYEKL. Trimming removed 4 bases from V and 4 bases from J; junction bases left unmatched: 3. The length of the CDR3 is 14 residues. The CDR3 protein is CASSPTGANQPQHF. CDR3 nucleotide sequence: TGCGCCAGCAGCCCGACAGGGGCGAATCAGCCCCAGCATTTT.

V and J are TRBV27 and TRBJ1-1; 9 bases line up with TRBD1. Germline values: CDR1 MNHEY, CDR2 SMNVEV (reference sequence). V lost 0 bases, J lost 5 bases, and 7 bases stayed unmatched. The CDR3 has 16 amino acids. The CDR3 loop reads CASSLSGQGYWTEAFF. CDR3 nucleotide sequence: TGTGCCAGCAGTTTATCGGGACAGGGATATTGGACTGAAGCTTTCTTT.

This clone was recorded once. The chain couples TRBV12-3 or TRBV12-4 to TRBJ2-7; 8 bases are shared with TRBD1. CDR3 length equals 13 residues. J gave up 7 bases and V 5 bases, and 7 bases lay outside the gene matches. This CDR3 is CASSKDRAQEQYF. The CDR3 DNA follows: TGTGCCAGCAGTAAGGACAGGGCGCAGGAGCAGTACTTC.

This rearrangement joins TRBV6-5 to TRBJ1-2; the match to TRBD1 covers 7 bases. The germline V gene encodes CDR1 MNHEY and CDR2 SVGAGI. The CDR3 is 12 residues long. V trimming: 7 bases; J trimming: 4 bases; junction bases outside the gene matches: 3. The chain's CDR3 is CASKGQFYGYTF. The CDR3 DNA reads TGTGCCAGCAAGGGACAGTTCTATGGCTACACCTTC.